One T cell receptor beta chain is described in this entry. The data were taken from a study of blood T cell repertoires in COVID-19. Sequencing was performed with immunoSEQ multiplex PCR; in TCRdb, only in-frame clones are kept and a portion is missing. The profile shows 200,000 to 250,000 clones, approximately 85% of them singletons. V lost 0 bases and J 2 bases, leaving 14 bases between the germline ends. The CDR3 is made up of 16 amino acids. CDR1 GTSNPN and CDR2 SVGIG come from the germline V gene (reference sequence). This rearrangement joins TRBV30 to TRBJ1-5, with no clear D. The sequenced sample was peripheral blood. This clonotype originated in a man over 45 with COVID-19, enrolled during active disease. CDR3 residues: CAWSVPTAGGNQPQHF. The CDR3 DNA reads as TGTGCCTGGAGTGTCCCCACGGCAGGTGGCAATCAGCCCCAGCATTTT.